Listed below are T cell receptor beta chains from one sample, sequenced in a study of blood T cell repertoires in COVID-19. Libraries were prepared by immunoSEQ multiplex PCR; TCRdb keeps only in-frame clonotypes and omits some of them. The sample has about 54,000 clones, 65% to 90% seen once. The source material was peripheral blood. Receptors were obtained from a human donor in a cohort sampled during active COVID-19. CDR3s include the opening cysteine and the closing phenylalanine or tryptophan. D genes are given only for firm matches. A clone size is listed for some rows: how often the clone was seen (once, few, many), or a class if it is expanded.

v_gene,d_gene,j_gene,abundance,CDR3nt,CDR3aa
TRBV5-4,TRBD1,TRBJ2-3,.,TGTGCCAGCAGCTTGACAGGGGGGAGCACAGATACGCAGTATTTT,CASSLTGGSTDTQYF
TRBV7-2,TRBD1,TRBJ2-3,.,TGTGCCAGCAGCACGCGACAGGGGGGCACAGATACGCAGTATTTT,CASSTRQGGTDTQYF
TRBV19,TRBD2,TRBJ2-3,.,TGTGCCAGTAGTACACCTAGCGGGAAAGAAGCTGCAGATACGCAGTATTTT,CASSTPSGKEAADTQYF
TRBV30,.,TRBJ1-2,.,TGTGCCTGGCAGTCTACAGGATGGAATGGCTACACCTTC,CAWQSTGWNGYTF
TRBV7-9,.,TRBJ2-7,.,TGTGCCAGCAGCTTAGGGACAGCGTACGAGCAGTACTTC,CASSLGTAYEQYF
TRBV2,TRBD2,TRBJ2-1,.,TGTGCCAGCAGTGGACTAGCGGAGAACAATGAGCAGTTCTTC,CASSGLAENNEQFF
TRBV4-2,TRBD1,TRBJ2-3,.,TGTGCCAGCAGCCAAAACAGGGGGCACGCAGATACGCAGTATTTT,CASSQNRGHADTQYF
TRBV6-5,TRBD1,TRBJ2-7,.,TGTGCCAGCAGGACCGATAGACAGGGGAAGTACGAGCAGTACTTC,CASRTDRQGKYEQYF
TRBV29-1,TRBD1,TRBJ2-1,.,TGCAGCGTTGGGACAGGACCCTACAATGAGCAGTTCTTC,CSVGTGPYNEQFF
TRBV6-4,TRBD2,TRBJ2-4,.,TGTGCCAGCAGGGGACCTAGCGGGATAAACATTCAGTACTTC,CASRGPSGINIQYF
TRBV6-5,TRBD2,TRBJ2-1,.,TGTGCCAGCAGTTACTCTGGGACTAGTAGGCATGAGCAGTTCTTC,CASSYSGTSRHEQFF
TRBV30,TRBD1,TRBJ1-1,.,TGTGCCTGGAGGGAACAGGGGAGATTCACTGAAGCTTTCTTT,CAWREQGRFTEAFF
TRBV20-1,TRBD2,TRBJ2-3,.,TGCAGTGCTAGTAGGAGTGTAAGCGGGGGAGATACGCAGTATTTT,CSASRSVSGGDTQYF
TRBV11-2,.,TRBJ2-7,.,TGTGCCAGCAGCTTAGAAAGGAACAGGGTCTGGGAGCAGTACTTC,CASSLERNRVWEQYF
TRBV28,TRBD1,TRBJ1-3,.,TGTGCCGGCCGCTTTAACGGGACAGGGCCTCGAAACACCATATATTTT,CAGRFNGTGPRNTIYF
TRBV18,.,TRBJ2-2,few,TGTGCCAGCTCACCACCGGGGAGGACCGGGGAGCTGTTTTTT,CASSPPGRTGELFF
TRBV12-3/TRBV12-4,.,TRBJ2-4,.,TGTGCCAGCAGTTATTCGGGGGTGAACATTCAGTACTTC,CASSYSGVNIQYF
TRBV4-3,.,TRBJ2-3,.,TGCGCCAGCAGCCAAGCACTACCCCGTAGCACAGATACGCAGTATTTT,CASSQALPRSTDTQYF
TRBV28,TRBD1,TRBJ1-5,.,TGTGCCAGCAGTTTGCCCGGGACAGGGGTAGGAAAGCCCCAGCATTTT,CASSLPGTGVGKPQHF
TRBV19,TRBD1,TRBJ1-4,.,TGTGCCAGTGGGCGGGACAGGGGGACCGATGAAAAACTGTTTTTT,CASGRDRGTDEKLFF
TRBV15,TRBD2,TRBJ2-3,.,TGTGCCACCAGCAGAGATGCGACGGGAGGATGGTTAGATACGCAGTATTTT,CATSRDATGGWLDTQYF
TRBV19,TRBD1,TRBJ2-2,.,TGTGCCAGTAGATACCCAGGACAGGGGGGAACCGGGGAGCTGTTTTTT,CASRYPGQGGTGELFF
TRBV6-5,TRBD1,TRBJ2-1,.,TGTGCCAGCAGGGCCACAGGGGGCGCTTTTAATGAGCAGTTCTTC,CASRATGGAFNEQFF
TRBV19,TRBD1,TRBJ1-5,.,TGTGCCAGTGGGCAAACAGGGGGCGGAGGACAGCCCCAGCATTTT,CASGQTGGGGQPQHF
TRBV5-1,TRBD1,TRBJ2-6,.,TGCGCCAGCAGCTCCAGGACAGGGAACTCTGGGGCCAACGTCCTGACTTTC,CASSSRTGNSGANVLTF
TRBV9,.,TRBJ1-2,.,TGTGCCAGCAGCGTAGGATGGACTTGGGACTATGGCTACACCTTC,CASSVGWTWDYGYTF
TRBV9,TRBD2,TRBJ2-1,.,TGTGCCAGCAGCGAAAGCGGGAGCCCCCCCTCAGGTGAGCAGTTCTTC,CASSESGSPPSGEQFF
TRBV15,TRBD2,TRBJ2-2,.,TGTGCCACCAGCGACTCGACTAGCGGGAACGGGGAGCTGTTTTTT,CATSDSTSGNGELFF
TRBV11-3,TRBD1,TRBJ2-3,.,TGTGCCAGCAGCCCTGGACAGGGGGATGGAGATACGCAGTATTTT,CASSPGQGDGDTQYF
TRBV12-3/TRBV12-4,TRBD1,TRBJ1-2,.,TGTGCCAGCAGTATGGACAGGGACTATGGCTACACCTTC,CASSMDRDYGYTF
TRBV29-1,.,TRBJ2-7,.,TGCAGCGTTGAGTTCGGACACATCTACGAGCAGTACTTC,CSVEFGHIYEQYF
TRBV2,TRBD2,TRBJ2-7,.,TGTGCCAGCAGCCAGGGAGGGCACTCCTACGAGCAGTACTTC,CASSQGGHSYEQYF
TRBV10-3,TRBD2,TRBJ2-1,.,TGTGCCATCGGGACTAGCGGAGGCCCCTACAATGAGCAGTTCTTC,CAIGTSGGPYNEQFF
TRBV27,TRBD1,TRBJ1-2,.,TGTGCCAGCAGTTGGACAGGGGCTCTCTATGGCTACACCTTC,CASSWTGALYGYTF
TRBV6-6,TRBD1,TRBJ2-5,.,TGTGCCAGCAGTTACGTGACAGGGCAAGAGACCCAGTACTTC,CASSYVTGQETQYF
TRBV7-2,.,TRBJ2-3,few,TGTGCCAGCAGCTTAGGAGTGGGTGCGGGCACAGATACGCAGTATTTT,CASSLGVGAGTDTQYF
TRBV7-8,TRBD1,TRBJ1-6,.,TGTGCCAGCAGCTACGGGACAGGGGGAGTTTCCCTCCACTTT,CASSYGTGGVSLHF
TRBV5-4,TRBD2,TRBJ2-1,once,TGTGCCAGCAGCGTTAGACTAGCGGGAGTACGGGTTGGGGAGCAGTTCTTC,CASSVRLAGVRVGEQFF
TRBV19,.,TRBJ2-1,.,TGTGCCAGTAGTATTTGGTTTGGTCAGGGTAGGAGCACTACGTTCAATGAGCAGTTCTTC,CASSIWFGQGRSTTFNEQFF
TRBV5-4,.,TRBJ2-5,.,TGTGCCAGCAGCGCACCAACTAGTGCCCAAGAGACCCAGTACTTC,CASSAPTSAQETQYF
TRBV18,.,TRBJ1-3,.,TGTGCCAGCTCACCTGAGGGATCTGGAAACACCATATATTTT,CASSPEGSGNTIYF
TRBV4-3,.,TRBJ1-5,few,TGCGCCAGCAGCCAAGATTGGTTGAGACAAAGATATCAGCCCCAGCATTTT,CASSQDWLRQRYQPQHF
TRBV6-1,TRBD1,TRBJ2-2,.,TGTGCCAGCAGTGTACTAACAGGGGGCGCGGCCGGGGAGCTGTTTTTT,CASSVLTGGAAGELFF
TRBV6-2/TRBV6-3,.,TRBJ1-1,.,TGTGCCAGCAGTCAGACACCTCCGGAAGCTTTCTTT,CASSQTPPEAFF
TRBV5-6,.,TRBJ1-6,.,TGTGCCAGCAGCCCTCGACAGACCTATAATTCACCCCTCCACTTT,CASSPRQTYNSPLHF
TRBV28,TRBD1,TRBJ1-5,.,TGTGCCAGCAGTTTATCCACAGGGGGCAGCAATCAGCCCCAGCATTTT,CASSLSTGGSNQPQHF
TRBV2,TRBD2,TRBJ2-1,.,TGTGCCAGCCGGGGGGTAGGCTATTCCTACAATGAGCAGTTCTTC,CASRGVGYSYNEQFF
TRBV6-5,.,TRBJ1-2,.,TGTGCCAGCAGTTTACTGGGCTCTAACTATGGCTACACCTTC,CASSLLGSNYGYTF
TRBV10-3,TRBD2,TRBJ2-1,few,TGTGCCATCAGAAAGGGACTAGCGGGAGCGAGCTCCTACAATGAGCAGTTCTTC,CAIRKGLAGASSYNEQFF
TRBV20-1,.,TRBJ2-7,.,TGCAGTGCTATGGAGGGGACCGAGCAGTACTTC,CSAMEGTEQYF
TRBV29-1,.,TRBJ1-2,.,TGCAGCGTTGAAACCGGGTTCCGCGGCTACACCTTC,CSVETGFRGYTF